This is a list of T cell receptor beta chains from one sample in a study of blood T cell repertoires in COVID-19. The table came from immunoSEQ multiplex PCR; TCRdb's copy has only in-frame clones and leaves some out. The profile covers about 54,000 clones, with roughly 87% appearing a single time and under 2% taken by the ten largest. The specimen was peripheral blood. These receptors all come from a woman between 55 and 75 years old with acute or convalescent COVID-19. Each CDR3 is given with its conserved first and last residue. The D gene is left open where the match is weak. Some rows have no size entry. The others give once, few or many, or a class for an expanded clone.

j_gene | abundance | v_gene | d_gene | CDR3aa | CDR3nt
TRBJ1-4 | NA | TRBV3-1/TRBV3-2 | TRBD1 | CASSRRTGTNNEKLFF | TGTGCCAGCAGCCGCCGGACAGGGACTAATAATGAAAAACTGTTTTTT
TRBJ2-7 | NA | TRBV7-9 | TRBD2 | CASSLAGGSYEQYF | TGTGCCAGCAGCCTAGCGGGGGGATCCTACGAGCAGTACTTC
TRBJ1-1 | NA | TRBV5-5 | NA | CASSSYPQENTEAFF | TGTGCCAGCAGCTCCTACCCACAGGAGAACACTGAAGCTTTCTTT
TRBJ2-7 | NA | TRBV7-2 | NA | CASSLAGVDSYEQYF | TGTGCCAGCAGCTTAGCCGGGGTAGACTCCTACGAGCAGTACTTC
TRBJ1-4 | NA | TRBV11-2 | TRBD1 | CASSLGGQGGRKKLFF | TGTGCCAGCAGCTTAGGGGGACAGGGTGGCCGTAAAAAACTGTTTTTT
TRBJ2-7 | NA | TRBV5-1 | NA | CASSLDWENSYEQYF | TGCGCCAGCAGCTTGGACTGGGAGAACTCCTACGAGCAGTACTTC
TRBJ1-1 | once | TRBV5-4 | TRBD1 | CASSSGTGGTEAFF | TGTGCCAGCAGCTCCGGGACAGGGGGCACTGAAGCTTTCTTT
TRBJ1-6 | NA | TRBV11-2 | NA | CASSLFGGGRYDSPLHF | TGTGCCAGCAGCCTCTTTGGGGGAGGCAGGTACGATTCACCCCTCCACTTT
TRBJ2-1 | NA | TRBV18 | TRBD2 | CASSPPTGGHNEQFF | TGTGCCAGCTCACCACCGACGGGAGGGCACAATGAGCAGTTCTTC
TRBJ2-7 | NA | TRBV19 | TRBD2 | CASSPFFGPSGSNQQYF | TGTGCCAGTAGTCCTTTTTTCGGGCCTAGCGGGAGTAACCAGCAGTACTTC
TRBJ2-1 | NA | TRBV7-2 | TRBD2 | CASSFTSGSNEQFF | TGTGCCAGCAGCTTTACTAGCGGGAGCAATGAGCAGTTCTTC
TRBJ1-2 | NA | TRBV6-5 | TRBD1 | CASRDRGNYGYTF | TGTGCCAGCAGGGACAGGGGTAACTATGGCTACACCTTC
TRBJ2-7 | NA | TRBV4-2 | TRBD2 | CASSQVGGRWREGETWAYEQYF | TGTGCCAGCAGCCAAGTGGGAGGGCGGTGGCGGGAGGGTGAAACGTGGGCCTACGAGCAGTACTTC
TRBJ1-2 | NA | TRBV19 | NA | CASSGQGNYGYTF | TGTGCCAGTAGTGGCCAGGGTAACTATGGCTACACCTTC
TRBJ1-2 | NA | TRBV20-1 | NA | CRAQGSEVRF | TGCAGGGCGCAGGGGAGTGAAGTACGCTTC
TRBJ1-1 | NA | TRBV2 | NA | CASSDLGQGRWEAFF | TGTGCCAGCAGTGACTTAGGGCAGGGGAGATGGGAAGCTTTCTTT
TRBJ1-2 | NA | TRBV13 | TRBD1 | CASSWGQGLGYGYTF | TGTGCCAGCAGCTGGGGACAGGGATTAGGGTATGGCTACACCTTC
TRBJ2-7 | once | TRBV27 | TRBD2 | CASSFLTSGRAPDEQYF | TGTGCCAGCAGTTTCTTAACTAGCGGGAGGGCCCCCGACGAGCAGTACTTC
TRBJ1-2 | NA | TRBV2 | NA | CASSEGERYGYTF | TGTGCCAGCAGTGAAGGAGAGCGCTATGGCTACACCTTC
TRBJ2-3 | NA | TRBV19 | TRBD1 | CASSMPGGSGTDTQYF | TGTGCCAGTAGTATGCCAGGGGGCTCGGGGACAGATACGCAGTATTTT
TRBJ2-7 | NA | TRBV5-6 | TRBD1 | CASSWDRGEQYF | TGTGCCAGCAGCTGGGACAGGGGCGAGCAGTACTTC
TRBJ1-2 | NA | TRBV4-2 | NA | CASSPGVGDYGYTF | TGTGCCAGCAGTCCGGGGGTCGGGGACTATGGCTACACCTTC
TRBJ1-2 | NA | TRBV4-2 | NA | CASSQTGNPANYGYTF | TGTGCCAGCAGCCAAACAGGGAATCCAGCTAACTATGGCTACACCTTC
TRBJ2-3 | once | TRBV5-4 | TRBD2 | CASSLASGRFADTQYF | TGTGCCAGCAGCTTGGCCAGCGGGAGATTCGCAGATACGCAGTATTTT
TRBJ2-7 | NA | TRBV30 | NA | CAWKQGITYEQYF | TGTGCCTGGAAACAGGGTATCACCTACGAGCAGTACTTC
TRBJ2-1 | NA | TRBV28 | TRBD1 | CAVETGGVYNEQFF | TGTGCCGTGGAGACAGGGGGCGTCTACAATGAGCAGTTCTTC
TRBJ2-7 | NA | TRBV11-2 | TRBD2 | CASSLDLERGFREQYF | TGTGCCAGCAGCTTAGATCTGGAGCGGGGGTTTCGCGAGCAGTACTTC
TRBJ2-1 | NA | TRBV5-5 | TRBD2 | CASSLGAGAYNEQFF | TGTGCCAGCAGCTTGGGAGCGGGGGCGTACAATGAGCAGTTCTTC
TRBJ1-3 | NA | TRBV5-6 | NA | CASSLELKGNTIYF | TGTGCCAGCAGCTTGGAGCTGAAGGGAAACACCATATATTTT
TRBJ1-1 | few | TRBV3-1/TRBV3-2 | TRBD1 | CASSQGTGAPLGAFF | TGTGCCAGCAGCCAAGGGACAGGGGCCCCTCTGGGAGCTTTCTTT
TRBJ2-3 | NA | TRBV7-9 | TRBD2 | CASSQAGGGVDTQYF | TGTGCCAGCAGCCAAGCGGGAGGGGGAGTGGATACGCAGTATTTT
TRBJ1-3 | NA | TRBV6-6 | NA | CASSLKQGNGNTIYF | TGTGCCAGCAGTCTAAAACAGGGTAATGGAAACACCATATATTTT
TRBJ2-2 | NA | TRBV5-1 | NA | CASSLSQGRNTGELFF | TGCGCCAGCAGCTTGAGTCAGGGGCGGAACACCGGGGAGCTGTTTTTT
TRBJ2-3 | NA | TRBV4-2 | TRBD2 | CASRPAGNEVKNTQYF | TGTGCCAGCAGGCCAGCGGGAAATGAGGTGAAAAATACGCAGTATTTT
TRBJ2-7 | NA | TRBV6-6 | TRBD1 | CASSSTRQGTHYEQYF | TGTGCCAGCAGTTCCACCAGACAGGGAACTCATTACGAGCAGTACTTC
TRBJ1-1 | NA | TRBV7-6 | TRBD1 | CASSSTTGPSTEAFF | TGTGCCAGCAGCTCGACGACAGGGCCTTCCACTGAAGCTTTCTTT